This section outlines one T cell receptor beta chain sequence together with its context. The target antigen is unknown. V lost 5 bases and J lost 0, with 11 bases in between. Germline V gene lookup returns CDR1 LNHDA and CDR2 SQIVND (reference sequence). The length of the CDR3 is 15 residues. This entry belongs to a study of PD-1 blockade in classical Hodgkin lymphoma. Time point reported: newly diagnosed, previously untreated cHL patient sample. Magnetic negative selection served to purify CD4+ T cells out of PBMCs that had been thawed. Investigators turned to newly diagnosed, untreated classical Hodgkin lymphoma PBMCs for comparison. Assay used: immunoSEQ multiplex PCR; TCRdb lists only in-frame clones, some missing. This table holds approximately 25,000 clones, 91% found once. Study-level points and caveats: Relapsed/refractory patients reportedly had lower baseline diversity than newly diagnosed patients.

The chain employs TRBV19 and TRBJ1-5, with D possibly matching TRBD1 (6 bases). The source of this sequence is a human donor with classical Hodgkin lymphoma. The sequenced sample was CD4+ T cells from blood. The CDR3 region has the DNA TGTGCCAGTAGTTACAGGGCCTATAGCAATCAGCCCCAGCATTTT. Protein: CASSYRAYSNQPQHF.